This T cell receptor beta chain appears in the sequencing data of a study of CD8+CD57+ T cells in acquired aplastic anemia. About the study: Sorted CD4+ and CD8+ cell DNA averaged roughly 3.2 ug. An average of about 10.8 million reads for CD4+ cells was obtained from healthy donors.

Using genomic DNA as the template, TCR beta VDJ and CDR3 profiling was carried out. TCRdb called the reads again in MiXCR, with one record for every CDR3 protein. Of 200,000 to 250,000 distinct CDR3 sequences in the sample, over 60% were seen once. Study-wide points: Patients showed no significant difference from controls in CD8+ Simpson's diversity. Patients and controls shared under 35 CD8+ CDR3 sequences, which appeared highly expressed in patients and within their immunodominant clones.

The trim removed 5 bases at V and 0 bases at J, leaving 7 bases unmatched. CDR3 length: 16 amino acids. Germline V gives CDR1 KGHDR, CDR2 SFDVKD. Concerning this clonotype: Its matching antigen is unknown.

The sequenced sample consisted of sorted CD4+, CD8+, or CD8+CD57+ T cells (not recorded which) from PBMCs. This chain uses TRBV24-1 with TRBJ2-3; 7 nucleotides line up with TRBD1. The receptor's source is a human donor in good health. The CDR3 nucleotides read TGTGCCACCAGTGGCCCGACAGGGTCTAGCACAGATACGCAGTATTTT. Protein sequence: CATSGPTGSSTDTQYF.